Listed below are T cell receptor beta chains from one sample, sequenced in a study of cytomegalovirus exposure and HLA in healthy donors. The method was immunoSEQ multiplex PCR; TCRdb's version includes in-frame clones alone and lacks a portion of them. The repertoire holds about 130,000 clones, with roughly 90% as singletons. Sequencing was carried out using PBMCs. The receptors come from a man aged 30 to 45 in good health and CMV-seronegative. The CDR3 runs from the conserved cysteine through the conserved F or W. The D gene is left open where the match is weak. Size is omitted from some rows. Given values are once, few, many or a class for expanded clones.

J: TRBJ1-2
size: few
D: .
V: TRBV10-3
DNA: TGTGCCATCAGTGAGAAACGTTTAGACAGTCAAGGGGATGGCTACACCTTC
CDR3: CAISEKRLDSQGDGYTF

J: TRBJ2-7
size: few
D: .
V: TRBV6-5
DNA: TGTGCCAGCAACGAACAGGGTTACGAGCAGTACTTC
CDR3: CASNEQGYEQYF

J: TRBJ2-5
size: once
D: TRBD1
V: TRBV15
DNA: TGTGCCACCAGCCCTTGGACAGGACAAGAGACCCAGTACTTC
CDR3: CATSPWTGQETQYF

J: TRBJ1-2
size: .
D: .
V: TRBV5-5
DNA: TGTGCCAGCAGCTTGGATTACAGGGACAACTATGGCTACACCTTC
CDR3: CASSLDYRDNYGYTF

J: TRBJ2-7
size: few
D: .
V: TRBV4-1
DNA: TGCGCCAGCAGCCGCTTGCTAGAGTACGAGCAGTACTTC
CDR3: CASSRLLEYEQYF

J: TRBJ2-7
size: .
D: .
V: TRBV10-1
DNA: TGCGCCAGCAGTGAGATGTCCCTAGCGCCCCTCTACGAGCAGTACTTC
CDR3: CASSEMSLAPLYEQYF

J: TRBJ2-1
size: .
D: TRBD2
V: TRBV6-4
DNA: TGTGCCAGCAGTGACTCGAGTAGCGGGATCTCAAATGAGCAGTTCTTC
CDR3: CASSDSSSGISNEQFF

J: TRBJ1-2
size: .
D: TRBD1
V: TRBV27
DNA: TGTGCCAGCAGTTTCGGGTTCGCGGGACAGGTCTCTAACTATGGCTACACCTTC
CDR3: CASSFGFAGQVSNYGYTF

J: TRBJ2-4
size: .
D: .
V: TRBV11-2
DNA: TGTGCCAGCAGCTTTATCCCGAACATTCAGTACTTC
CDR3: CASSFIPNIQYF

J: TRBJ2-7
size: .
D: TRBD2
V: TRBV29-1
DNA: TGCAGCGTCTACGGACTAGCGGATAGCTCCTACGAGCAGTACTTC
CDR3: CSVYGLADSSYEQYF

J: TRBJ1-5
size: once
D: .
V: TRBV27
DNA: TGTGCCAGCAGTTTACGGGGCAATCAGCCCCAGCATTTT
CDR3: CASSLRGNQPQHF

J: TRBJ2-7
size: .
D: TRBD2
V: TRBV7-2
DNA: TGTGCCAGCAGCCCTCTAGCGGCCCCCTACGAGCAGTACTTC
CDR3: CASSPLAAPYEQYF

J: TRBJ2-7
size: few
D: TRBD1
V: TRBV7-9
DNA: TGTGCCAGCAGCTTTAACAGGGGTCCCAACGAGCAGTACTTC
CDR3: CASSFNRGPNEQYF

J: TRBJ1-5
size: .
D: TRBD1
V: TRBV5-5
DNA: TGTGCCAGCAGCCTCACAGGGGCGGGCAATCAGCCCCAGCATTTT
CDR3: CASSLTGAGNQPQHF

J: TRBJ2-2
size: .
D: .
V: TRBV5-1
DNA: TGCGCCAGCAGCTTGGGGAGGACCGGGGAGCTGTTTTTT
CDR3: CASSLGRTGELFF

J: TRBJ1-3
size: .
D: TRBD1
V: TRBV5-6
DNA: TGTGCCAGCACCCCGGGACAGGGGTTAGGTGACACCATATATTTT
CDR3: CASTPGQGLGDTIYF

J: TRBJ2-3
size: .
D: .
V: TRBV4-1
DNA: TGCGCCAGCAGCCAAGGGGCAGGGTGGCCAGATACGCAGTATTTT
CDR3: CASSQGAGWPDTQYF

J: TRBJ1-2
size: .
D: TRBD1
V: TRBV5-6
DNA: TGTGCCAGCAGTTGGGGACAGGGAATCTCGTATGGCTACACCTTC
CDR3: CASSWGQGISYGYTF

J: TRBJ1-2
size: .
D: .
V: TRBV25-1
DNA: TGTGCCAGCAGTGAATATTTTGAGACAGCTTATGGCTACACCTTC
CDR3: CASSEYFETAYGYTF

J: TRBJ2-2
size: .
D: TRBD2
V: TRBV30
DNA: TGTGCCTCCGGGACTAGCTCCACCGGGGAGCTGTTTTTT
CDR3: CASGTSSTGELFF

J: TRBJ1-5
size: .
D: TRBD1
V: TRBV11-2
DNA: TGTGCCAGCAGCACCCCCCGGACAGGGCGGAATAATCAGCCCCAGCATTTT
CDR3: CASSTPRTGRNNQPQHF

J: TRBJ1-1
size: .
D: TRBD1
V: TRBV6-1
DNA: TGTGCCAGCAGTGCGGGGAGGCAGGGGGCAGAAGCTTTCTTT
CDR3: CASSAGRQGAEAFF

J: TRBJ2-5
size: .
D: .
V: TRBV10-3
DNA: TGTGCCATCAGTGAGTCCGGAGGGGCGGAGGAGACCCAGTACTTC
CDR3: CAISESGGAEETQYF

J: TRBJ2-1
size: .
D: TRBD2
V: TRBV27
DNA: TGTGCCAGCAGTTTCGGGGGGGCGTTGTACAATGAGCAGTTCTTC
CDR3: CASSFGGALYNEQFF

J: TRBJ1-2
size: few
D: .
V: TRBV14
DNA: TGTGCCAGCAGCCCGGGATCCGATGGCTACACCTTC
CDR3: CASSPGSDGYTF

J: TRBJ2-7
size: .
D: .
V: TRBV2
DNA: TGTGCCAGCATTAAGGGGATCAGCTCCTACGAGCAGTACTTC
CDR3: CASIKGISSYEQYF

J: TRBJ1-2
size: .
D: .
V: TRBV25-1
DNA: TGTGCCAGCAGTTACGGGAGGGAGAACTATGGCTACACCTTC
CDR3: CASSYGRENYGYTF

J: TRBJ1-1
size: .
D: TRBD1
V: TRBV7-8
DNA: TGTGCCAGCAGCTTAGTTCGCCTAACAGGGGGTCGCATGAACACTGAAGCTTTCTTT
CDR3: CASSLVRLTGGRMNTEAFF

J: TRBJ1-2
size: .
D: .
V: TRBV7-9
DNA: TGTGCCAGCAGTCATACCCGGACAGAACTGATCTATGGCTACACCTTC
CDR3: CASSHTRTELIYGYTF

J: TRBJ2-6
size: .
D: .
V: TRBV5-6
DNA: TGTGCCAGCAGCTTGGGGCGGGCCCGCTCTGGGGCCAACGTCCTGACTTTC
CDR3: CASSLGRARSGANVLTF

J: TRBJ2-7
size: .
D: TRBD1
V: TRBV30
DNA: TGTGCCTGGAGTGCTACTCCGACAGGGGGCGAAGAGCAGTACTTC
CDR3: CAWSATPTGGEEQYF

J: TRBJ1-1
size: .
D: .
V: TRBV6-5
DNA: TGTGCCAGCAGTTACTATAGCGGGGACACTGAAGCTTTCTTT
CDR3: CASSYYSGDTEAFF

J: TRBJ2-7
size: .
D: TRBD2
V: TRBV7-2
DNA: TGTGCCAGCAGCTCACTAGCGGGAGGGCCATACGAGCAGTACTTC
CDR3: CASSSLAGGPYEQYF

J: TRBJ2-1
size: once
D: TRBD2
V: TRBV7-3
DNA: TGTGCCAGCAGCCTTAGCGGGGGCTCCTACAATGAGCAGTTCTTC
CDR3: CASSLSGGSYNEQFF

J: TRBJ1-3
size: once
D: .
V: TRBV5-1
DNA: TGCGCCAGCAGCTTGGGGTTCGGCGCGGGCTCGGAAGGGAACACCATATATTTT
CDR3: CASSLGFGAGSEGNTIYF

J: TRBJ2-7
size: .
D: .
V: TRBV27
DNA: TGTGCCAGCAGTTTATTTCGGGGTTCGCCCTACGAGCAGTACTTC
CDR3: CASSLFRGSPYEQYF

J: TRBJ2-5
size: once
D: .
V: TRBV18
DNA: TGTGCCAGCTCACCGCGGGCTAGCCAAGAGACCCAGTACTTC
CDR3: CASSPRASQETQYF

J: TRBJ2-7
size: .
D: .
V: TRBV5-8
DNA: TGTGCCAGCAGCTTGCTCTCCTACGAGCAGTACTTC
CDR3: CASSLLSYEQYF

J: TRBJ1-4
size: .
D: .
V: TRBV6-7
DNA: TGTGCCAGCAGTTACTCGCTCGGGGCAACTAATGAAAAACTGTTTTTT
CDR3: CASSYSLGATNEKLFF

J: TRBJ1-6
size: .
D: .
V: TRBV7-9
DNA: TGTGCCAGCAGCCCCCGGGAAGGGAGCGTGAGCTCCTATAATTCACCCCTCCACTTT
CDR3: CASSPREGSVSSYNSPLHF

J: TRBJ2-1
size: .
D: .
V: TRBV7-9
DNA: TGTGCCAGCAGCTTGAGCCTTATTGAGCAGTTCTTC
CDR3: CASSLSLIEQFF

J: TRBJ2-7
size: once
D: .
V: TRBV4-3
DNA: TGCGCCAGCAGCCAAGAGGCGAGGTACGAGCAGTACTTC
CDR3: CASSQEARYEQYF

J: TRBJ1-2
size: .
D: .
V: TRBV5-4
DNA: TGTGCCAGCAGCTTGCGGGGAGAGGATGGCTACACCTTC
CDR3: CASSLRGEDGYTF

J: TRBJ2-7
size: .
D: TRBD2
V: TRBV5-1
DNA: TGCGCCAGCAGCTCCCACAGTGGGTTGGCGGGAGGAGAGCAGTACTTC
CDR3: CASSSHSGLAGGEQYF

J: TRBJ2-4
size: .
D: .
V: TRBV9
DNA: TGTGCCAGCAGCGTAGCTTCCGGAGGCCCCCTAAACATTCAGTACTTC
CDR3: CASSVASGGPLNIQYF

J: TRBJ1-4
size: .
D: TRBD1
V: TRBV19
DNA: TGTGCCAGTAGTATCTGGGGACAGGGTAATGAAAAACTGTTTTTT
CDR3: CASSIWGQGNEKLFF

J: TRBJ2-5
size: .
D: .
V: TRBV19
DNA: TGTGCCAGTAGTATAGATCCATCCGGGGAGACCCAGTACTTC
CDR3: CASSIDPSGETQYF

J: TRBJ2-7
size: .
D: TRBD1
V: TRBV10-1
DNA: TGCGCCAGCAGTGAGTTGACAGGGGCCTACGAGCAGTACTTC
CDR3: CASSELTGAYEQYF

J: TRBJ2-7
size: .
D: TRBD2
V: TRBV14
DNA: TGTGCCAGCAGCCCCGGACCGGGACTAGCAGAATACGAGCAGTACTTC
CDR3: CASSPGPGLAEYEQYF

J: TRBJ2-1
size: .
D: TRBD1
V: TRBV15
DNA: TGTGCCACCAGCAGAGGACAGGGGGCGAGGAATGAGCAGTTCTTC
CDR3: CATSRGQGARNEQFF

J: TRBJ1-6
size: few
D: .
V: TRBV6-5
DNA: TGTGCCAGCAGGGGGAGGCTTGGTTCACCCCTCCACTTT
CDR3: CASRGRLGSPLHF

J: TRBJ2-7
size: .
D: .
V: TRBV7-8
DNA: TGTGCCAGCAGCTTAGCGGTCGCCAGGGGAAGCTCCTACGAGCAGTACTTC
CDR3: CASSLAVARGSSYEQYF

J: TRBJ1-1
size: .
D: .
V: TRBV18
DNA: TGTGCCAGCTCACTGAGTGTTCGCGCTGAAGCTTTCTTT
CDR3: CASSLSVRAEAFF

J: TRBJ1-2
size: .
D: TRBD1
V: TRBV13
DNA: TGTGCCAGCACCCCGACAGGGTTCGGTGGCTACACCTTC
CDR3: CASTPTGFGGYTF